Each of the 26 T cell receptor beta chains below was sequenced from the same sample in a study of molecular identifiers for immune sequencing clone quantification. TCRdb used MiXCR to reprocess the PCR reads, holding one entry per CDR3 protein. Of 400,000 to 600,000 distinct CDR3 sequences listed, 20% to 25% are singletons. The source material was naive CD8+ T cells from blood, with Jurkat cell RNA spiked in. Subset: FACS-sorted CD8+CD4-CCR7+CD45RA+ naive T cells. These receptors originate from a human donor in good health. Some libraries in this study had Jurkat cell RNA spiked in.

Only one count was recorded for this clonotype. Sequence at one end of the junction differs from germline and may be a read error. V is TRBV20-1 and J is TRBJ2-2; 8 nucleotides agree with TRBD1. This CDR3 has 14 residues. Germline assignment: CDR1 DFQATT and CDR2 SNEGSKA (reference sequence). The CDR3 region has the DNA TGCAGTGCTTTTCGGGACAGGTTCTCCGGGGGGCTGTTTTTT. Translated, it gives CSAFRDRFSGGLFF.

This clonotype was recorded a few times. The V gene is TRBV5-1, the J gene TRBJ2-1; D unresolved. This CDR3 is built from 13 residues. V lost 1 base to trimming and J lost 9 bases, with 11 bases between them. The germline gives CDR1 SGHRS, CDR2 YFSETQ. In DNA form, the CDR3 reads TGCGCCAGCAGCTTGTCATTGCCTGGTGAGCAGTTCTTC. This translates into CASSLSLPGEQFF.

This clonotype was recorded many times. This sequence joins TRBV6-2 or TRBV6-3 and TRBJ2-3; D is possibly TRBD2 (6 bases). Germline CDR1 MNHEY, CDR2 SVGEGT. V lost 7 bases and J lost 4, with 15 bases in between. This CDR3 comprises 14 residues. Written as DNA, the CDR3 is TGTGCCAGCACCCAGGGACTCACAGCAGATACGCAGTATTTT. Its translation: CASTQGLTADTQYF.

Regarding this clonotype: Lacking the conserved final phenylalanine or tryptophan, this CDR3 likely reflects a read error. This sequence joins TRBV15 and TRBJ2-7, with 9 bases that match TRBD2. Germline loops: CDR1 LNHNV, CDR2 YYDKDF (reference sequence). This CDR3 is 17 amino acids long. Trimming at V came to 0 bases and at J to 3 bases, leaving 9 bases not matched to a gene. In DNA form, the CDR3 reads TGTGCCACCAGCAGAGATTTGTATGCGGGAGGGTTCTACGAGCAGTACCTC. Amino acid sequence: CATSRDLYAGGFYEQYL.

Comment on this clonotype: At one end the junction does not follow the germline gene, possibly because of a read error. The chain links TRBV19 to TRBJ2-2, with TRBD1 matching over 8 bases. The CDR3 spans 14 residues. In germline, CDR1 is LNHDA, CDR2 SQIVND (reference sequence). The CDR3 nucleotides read TGTGCCGGTAGTCCCGACAGGGGCACCGGGGAGCTGTTTTTT. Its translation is CAGSPDRGTGELFF.

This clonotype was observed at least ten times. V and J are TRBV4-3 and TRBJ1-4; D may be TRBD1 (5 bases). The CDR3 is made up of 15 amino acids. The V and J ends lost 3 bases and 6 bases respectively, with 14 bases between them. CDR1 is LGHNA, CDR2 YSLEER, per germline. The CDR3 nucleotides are TGCGCCAGCAGCCACAACGGAGGGACCGATGAAAAACTGTTTTTT. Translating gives CASSHNGGTDEKLFF.

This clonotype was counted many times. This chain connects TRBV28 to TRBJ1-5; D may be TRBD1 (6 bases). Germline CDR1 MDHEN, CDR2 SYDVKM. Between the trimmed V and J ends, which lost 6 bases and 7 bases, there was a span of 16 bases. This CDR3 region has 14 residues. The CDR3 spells CASRQVQGNQPQHF. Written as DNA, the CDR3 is TGTGCCAGCAGACAGGTCCAGGGGAACCAGCCCCAGCATTTT.

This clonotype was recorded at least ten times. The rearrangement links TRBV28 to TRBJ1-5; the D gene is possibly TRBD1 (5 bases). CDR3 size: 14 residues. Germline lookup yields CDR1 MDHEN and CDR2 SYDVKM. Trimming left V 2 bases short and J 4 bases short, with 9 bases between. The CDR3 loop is CASSLEGLNQPQHF. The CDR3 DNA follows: TGTGCCAGCAGTTTAGAGGGGCTGAATCAGCCCCAGCATTTT. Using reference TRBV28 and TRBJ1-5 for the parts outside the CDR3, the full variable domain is DVKVTQSSRYLVKRTGEKVFLECVQDMDHENMFWYRQDPGLGLRLIYFSYDVKMKEKGDIPEGYSVSREKKERFSLILESASTNQTSMYLCASSLEGLNQPQHFGDGTRLSIL.

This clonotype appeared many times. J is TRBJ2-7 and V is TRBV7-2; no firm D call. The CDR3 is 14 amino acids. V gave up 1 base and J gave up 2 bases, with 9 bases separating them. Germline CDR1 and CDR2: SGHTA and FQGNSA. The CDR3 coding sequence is TGTGCCAGCAGCTTAGACCCGCAGGCCTACGAGCAGTACTTC. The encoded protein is CASSLDPQAYEQYF.

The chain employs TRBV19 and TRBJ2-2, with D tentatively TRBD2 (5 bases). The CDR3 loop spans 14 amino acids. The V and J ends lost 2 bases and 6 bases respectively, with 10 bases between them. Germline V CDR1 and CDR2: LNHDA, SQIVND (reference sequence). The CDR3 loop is CASSIPGRSGELFF. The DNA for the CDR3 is TGTGCCAGTAGTATACCGGGGAGATCCGGGGAGCTGTTTTTT.

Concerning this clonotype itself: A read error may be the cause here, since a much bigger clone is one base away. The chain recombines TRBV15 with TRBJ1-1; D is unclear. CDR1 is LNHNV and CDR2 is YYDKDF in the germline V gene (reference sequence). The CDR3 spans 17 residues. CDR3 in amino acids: CATSLTVGVPMNAEAFF. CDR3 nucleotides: TGTGCCACCAGCCTGACTGTTGGAGTTCCCATGAACGCTGAAGCTTTCTTT.

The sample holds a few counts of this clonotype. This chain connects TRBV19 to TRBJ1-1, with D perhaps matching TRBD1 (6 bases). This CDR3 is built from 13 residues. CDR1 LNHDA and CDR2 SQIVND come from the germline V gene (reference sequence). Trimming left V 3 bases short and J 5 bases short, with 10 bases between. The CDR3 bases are TGTGCCAGTAGTATTGGGCAGGGGACTGAAGCTTTCTTT. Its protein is CASSIGQGTEAFF.

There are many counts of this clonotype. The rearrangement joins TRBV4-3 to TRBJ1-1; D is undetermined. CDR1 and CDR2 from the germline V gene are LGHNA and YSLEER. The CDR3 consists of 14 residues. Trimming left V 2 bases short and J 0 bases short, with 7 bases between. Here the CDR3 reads CASSQTSLNTEAFF. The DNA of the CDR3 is TGCGCCAGCAGCCAAACTAGTTTGAACACTGAAGCTTTCTTT.

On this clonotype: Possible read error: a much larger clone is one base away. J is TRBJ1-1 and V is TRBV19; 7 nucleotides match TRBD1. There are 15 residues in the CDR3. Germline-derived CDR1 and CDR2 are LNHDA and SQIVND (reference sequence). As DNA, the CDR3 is TGTGCCAGTAGTCGACGGACAGGACTGAACTCTGAAGCTTTCTTT. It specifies CASSRRTGLNSEAFF.

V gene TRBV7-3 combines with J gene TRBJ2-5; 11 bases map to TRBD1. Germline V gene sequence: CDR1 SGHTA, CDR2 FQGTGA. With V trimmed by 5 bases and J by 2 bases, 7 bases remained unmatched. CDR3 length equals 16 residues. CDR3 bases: TGTGCCAGCAGCCCTGGGACAGGGGGGATTCAAGAGACCCAGTACTTC. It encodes CASSPGTGGIQETQYF.

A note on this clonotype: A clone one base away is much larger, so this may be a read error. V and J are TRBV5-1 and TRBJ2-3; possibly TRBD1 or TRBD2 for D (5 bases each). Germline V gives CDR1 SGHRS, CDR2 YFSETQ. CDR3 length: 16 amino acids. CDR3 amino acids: CTSSLGLGTGKDTQYF. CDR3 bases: TGCACCAGCAGCTTGGGTCTTGGGACGGGTAAAGATACGCAGTATTTT.

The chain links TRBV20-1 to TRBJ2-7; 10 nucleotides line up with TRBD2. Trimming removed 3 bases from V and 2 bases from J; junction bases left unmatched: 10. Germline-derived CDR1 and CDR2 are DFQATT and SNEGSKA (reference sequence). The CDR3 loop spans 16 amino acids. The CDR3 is CSASFRLAGQTYEQYF. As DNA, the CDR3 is TGCAGTGCTAGCTTTAGACTAGCGGGTCAAACCTACGAGCAGTACTTC.

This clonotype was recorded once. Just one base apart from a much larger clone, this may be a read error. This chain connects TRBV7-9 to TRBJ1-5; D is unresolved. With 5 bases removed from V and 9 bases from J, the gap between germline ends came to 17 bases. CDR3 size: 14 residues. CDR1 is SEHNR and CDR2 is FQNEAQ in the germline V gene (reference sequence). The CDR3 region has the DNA TGTGCCAGCAGCGATTTGACGGGCATAGGGCCCCAGCATTTT. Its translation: CASSDLTGIGPQHF.

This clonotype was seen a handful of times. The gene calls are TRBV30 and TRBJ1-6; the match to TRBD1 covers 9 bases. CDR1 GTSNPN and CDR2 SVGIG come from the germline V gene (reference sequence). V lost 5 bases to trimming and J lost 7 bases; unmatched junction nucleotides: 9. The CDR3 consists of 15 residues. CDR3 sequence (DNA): TGTGCCTGGGACCTTGGGACAGGGTTAAATTCACCCCTCCACTTT. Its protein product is CAWDLGTGLNSPLHF.

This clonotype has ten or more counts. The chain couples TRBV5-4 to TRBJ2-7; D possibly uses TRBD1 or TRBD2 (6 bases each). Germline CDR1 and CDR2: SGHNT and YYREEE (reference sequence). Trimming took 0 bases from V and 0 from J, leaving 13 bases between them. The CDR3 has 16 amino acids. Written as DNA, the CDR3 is TGTGCCAGCAGCTTGGATCGGGGGCCAAGCTCCTACGAGCAGTACTTC. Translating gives CASSLDRGPSSYEQYF. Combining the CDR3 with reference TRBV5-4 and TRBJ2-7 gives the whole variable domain ETGVTQSPTHLIKTRGQQVTLRCSSQSGHNTVSWYQQALGQGPQFIFQYYREEENGRGNFPPRFSGLQFPNYSSELNVNALELDDSALYLCASSLDRGPSSYEQYFGPGTRLTVT.

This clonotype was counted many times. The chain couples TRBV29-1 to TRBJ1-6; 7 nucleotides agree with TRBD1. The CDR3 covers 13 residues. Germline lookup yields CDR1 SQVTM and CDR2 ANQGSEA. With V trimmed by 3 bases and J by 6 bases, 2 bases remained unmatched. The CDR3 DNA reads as TGCAGCGTTGACCCAGGGGGTAATTCACCCCTCCACTTT. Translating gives CSVDPGGNSPLHF. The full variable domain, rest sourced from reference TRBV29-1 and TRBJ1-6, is SAVISQKPSRDICQRGTSLTIQCQVDSQVTMMFWYRQQPGQSLTLIATANQGSEATYESGFVIDKFPISRPNLTFSTLTVSNMSPEDSSIYLCSVDPGGNSPLHFGNGTRLTVT.

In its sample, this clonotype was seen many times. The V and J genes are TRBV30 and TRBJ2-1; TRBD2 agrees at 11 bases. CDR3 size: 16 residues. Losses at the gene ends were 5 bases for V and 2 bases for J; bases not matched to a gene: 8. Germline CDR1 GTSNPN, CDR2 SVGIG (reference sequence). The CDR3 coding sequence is TGTGCCTGGTCCGTGGGACTAGCGGTTACCTACAATGAGCAGTTCTTC. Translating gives CAWSVGLAVTYNEQFF.

The CDR3 loop reads CASSPHGGEQYF. DNA for the CDR3: TGTGCCAGCAGCCCGCACGGGGGCGAGCAGTACTTC. The chain combines TRBV13 with TRBJ2-7; tentative D call: TRBD2 (6 bases). Looked up from germline, CDR1 is PRHDT and CDR2 is FYEKMQ (reference sequence). The CDR3 contains 12 residues. The V end lost 5 bases, the J end lost 6 bases, and 11 bases lay between the germline ends.

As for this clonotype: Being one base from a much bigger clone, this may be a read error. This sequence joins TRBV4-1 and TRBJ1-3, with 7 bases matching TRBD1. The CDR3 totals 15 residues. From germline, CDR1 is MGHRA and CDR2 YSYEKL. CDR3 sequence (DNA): TGCGCCAGCAGCTATGCCACAGGGGCTGGAGACACCATATATTTT. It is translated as CASSYATGAGDTIYF.

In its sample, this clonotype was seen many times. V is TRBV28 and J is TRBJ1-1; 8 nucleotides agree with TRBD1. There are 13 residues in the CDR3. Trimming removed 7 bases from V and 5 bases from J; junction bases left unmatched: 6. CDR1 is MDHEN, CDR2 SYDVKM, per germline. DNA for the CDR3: TGTGCCAGCATTAAGTACAGGGGGACTGAAGCTTTCTTT. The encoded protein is CASIKYRGTEAFF. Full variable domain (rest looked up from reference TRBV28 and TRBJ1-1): DVKVTQSSRYLVKRTGEKVFLECVQDMDHENMFWYRQDPGLGLRLIYFSYDVKMKEKGDIPEGYSVSREKKERFSLILESASTNQTSMYLCASIKYRGTEAFFGQGTRLTVV.

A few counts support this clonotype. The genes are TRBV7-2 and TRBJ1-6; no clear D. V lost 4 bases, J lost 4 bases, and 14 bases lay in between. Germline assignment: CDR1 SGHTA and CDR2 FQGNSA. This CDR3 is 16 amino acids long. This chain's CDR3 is CASSWREQRYNSPLHF. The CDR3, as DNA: TGTGCCAGCAGCTGGCGGGAGCAGCGGTATAATTCACCCCTCCACTTT.